The clone carrying this T cell receptor beta chain was detected ten times or more. The antigen remains undetermined. This CDR3 has 13 residues. V was clipped by 5 bases and J by 6 bases; unmatched bases: 5. Germline lookup yields CDR1 MNHEY and CDR2 SVGEGT. The data were obtained in a study of Graves' ophthalmopathy and Graves' hyperthyroidism. Study overall: Peripheral blood was gathered at the point of initial diagnosis, before any treatment started. Study-wide points: Most expanded clonotypes in thyroid above 0.001 frequency also showed up in blood.

Excluded were patients with other autoimmune diseases, uncontrolled infections, pregnancy or lactation. The starting material, more than 8 ml of fresh peripheral blood, provided the PBMCs. RNA served as the template for amplifying TCR beta CDR3 regions. RT-PCR in the first round used HTBI primers; a second-round multiplex PCR followed. Using its own MiXCR run on the multiplex PCR reads, TCRdb lists one record per CDR3 protein. Counted here are 360,000 or so distinct CDR3 sequences, approximately 20% occurring once; the ten biggest clones make up 1.6%. The source material was peripheral blood. The sequence was obtained from a woman in her late teens or twenties with Graves' ophthalmopathy. This chain connects TRBV6-2 or TRBV6-3 to TRBJ2-7; 9 positions match TRBD1. The CDR3 DNA follows: TGTGCCAGCAGTAACCGGACAGGGGTCGAGCAGTACTTC. Translating gives CASSNRTGVEQYF.